This T cell receptor (beta chain) was observed in a study of T cell repertoires in cytomegalovirus infection. This clonotype occurred a few times. The CDR3 length is 12 residues. Germline CDR1 SNHLY, CDR2 FYNNEI. The V end lost 7 bases, the J end lost 0 bases, and 7 bases lay between the germline ends. From the reads, TCRdb called clonotypes with MiXCR, one entry per CDR3 protein. The repertoire has under 800,000 distinct CDR3 sequences, roughly 24% of them found once; the top ten carry roughly 8%. The gene calls are TRBV2 and TRBJ2-7, with D tentatively TRBD1 (5 bases). This clonotype originated in a human donor in good health (CMV status not recorded). Some clones in this sample may be carry-over from other donors' samples. The sample comprised CD8+ T cells from PBMCs. The CDR3: CASKTASYEQYF. The CDR3 nucleotides are TGTGCCAGCAAGACAGCCTCCTACGAGCAGTACTTC.